These T cell receptor beta chains were read from a single sample in a study of blood T cell repertoires in COVID-19. The table came from immunoSEQ multiplex PCR; TCRdb's copy has only in-frame clones and leaves some out. The sample records about 300,000 clones, 85% to 90% being singletons. The specimen sequenced was peripheral blood. Receptors were obtained from a young woman with COVID-19, enrolled during active disease. Each CDR3 is given with its conserved first and last residue. The D gene is left open where the match is weak. Size tells how often a clone was seen (once, few, many) or the class of an expanded clone, and some rows leave it out.

TRBV4-2,NA,TRBJ1-4,TRBD1,CASSQDQGQEKLFF,TGTGCCAGCAGCCAAGATCAGGGACAGGAAAAACTGTTTTTT
TRBV19,NA,TRBJ1-1,TRBD1,CASSSLLTGGGLNTEAFF,TGTGCCAGTAGCTCACTCTTGACAGGGGGCGGTCTGAACACTGAAGCTTTCTTT
TRBV10-3,NA,TRBJ1-4,NA,CAISDQGGTNEKLFF,TGTGCCATCAGTGATCAGGGCGGAACGAATGAAAAACTGTTTTTT
TRBV7-3,NA,TRBJ2-2,NA,CASSLTGGRNTGELFF,TGTGCCAGCAGCTTAACTGGGGGCCGAAACACCGGGGAGCTGTTTTTT
TRBV5-8,NA,TRBJ1-1,NA,CASSVWGRSEAFF,TGTGCCAGCAGCGTTTGGGGGCGCAGTGAAGCTTTCTTT
TRBV6-1,NA,TRBJ1-5,TRBD1,CASSDMTGGNQPQHF,TGTGCCAGCAGTGATATGACAGGGGGCAATCAGCCCCAGCATTTT
TRBV2,NA,TRBJ2-3,NA,CASSPSRSTDTQYF,TGTGCCAGCAGCCCCTCCCGGAGCACAGATACGCAGTATTTT
TRBV6-6,NA,TRBJ1-6,TRBD1,CASSYGTGDAPLHF,TGTGCCAGCAGTTACGGGACAGGGGATGCACCCCTCCACTTT
TRBV9,NA,TRBJ1-6,NA,CASSVGDTNSPLHF,TGTGCCAGCAGCGTAGGGGACACCAATTCACCCCTCCACTTT
TRBV6-5,NA,TRBJ2-4,NA,CASSYNRAAKNIQYF,TGTGCCAGCAGTTATAACCGCGCAGCCAAAAACATTCAGTACTTC
TRBV6-1,NA,TRBJ1-2,TRBD1,CASSDRDRRGYTF,TGTGCCAGCAGTGACCGGGACAGGAGAGGCTACACCTTC
TRBV5-4,NA,TRBJ2-7,NA,CASSLLAGRNEQYF,TGTGCCAGCAGCTTGCTAGCAGGTCGGAACGAGCAGTACTTC
TRBV3-1/TRBV3-2,NA,TRBJ2-3,NA,CASSQGTGYDTQYF,TGTGCCAGCAGCCAAGGAACAGGGTACGATACGCAGTATTTT
TRBV9,NA,TRBJ2-7,NA,CASSSSGAPYEQYF,TGTGCCAGCAGCTCCTCAGGGGCACCCTACGAGCAGTACTTC
TRBV9,NA,TRBJ2-1,TRBD2,CASSPISGGAYEQFF,TGTGCCAGCAGCCCCATCTCCGGGGGGGCCTATGAGCAGTTCTTC
TRBV4-3,NA,TRBJ2-2,TRBD2,CASSQVTSGGSNTGELFF,TGCGCCAGCAGCCAAGTGACTAGCGGGGGATCGAACACCGGGGAGCTGTTTTTT
TRBV19,NA,TRBJ2-1,NA,CASSFSTYNEQFF,TGTGCCAGTAGTTTCTCGACTTACAATGAGCAGTTCTTC
TRBV2,NA,TRBJ1-5,TRBD1,CASREGQGPSQPQHF,TGTGCCAGCAGAGAGGGACAGGGGCCGAGTCAGCCCCAGCATTTT
TRBV11-2,once,TRBJ2-7,NA,CASSFQTYEQYF,TGTGCCAGCAGCTTCCAAACTTACGAGCAGTACTTC
TRBV5-4,NA,TRBJ2-5,TRBD2,CASRLAAEETQYF,TGTGCCAGCAGACTAGCGGCCGAAGAGACCCAGTACTTC